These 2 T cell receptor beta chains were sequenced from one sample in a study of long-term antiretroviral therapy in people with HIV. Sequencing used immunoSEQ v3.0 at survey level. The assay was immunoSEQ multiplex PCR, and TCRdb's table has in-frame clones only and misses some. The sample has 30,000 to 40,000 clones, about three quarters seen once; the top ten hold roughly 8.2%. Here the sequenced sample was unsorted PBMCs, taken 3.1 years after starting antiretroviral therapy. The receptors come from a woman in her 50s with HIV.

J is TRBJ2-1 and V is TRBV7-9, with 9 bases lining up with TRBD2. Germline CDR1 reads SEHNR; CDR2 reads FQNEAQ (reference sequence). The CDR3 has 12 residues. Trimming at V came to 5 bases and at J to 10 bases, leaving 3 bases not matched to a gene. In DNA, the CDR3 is TGTGCCAGCAGCCTGACTAGCGGAGAGCAGTTCTTC. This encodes CASSLTSGEQFF.

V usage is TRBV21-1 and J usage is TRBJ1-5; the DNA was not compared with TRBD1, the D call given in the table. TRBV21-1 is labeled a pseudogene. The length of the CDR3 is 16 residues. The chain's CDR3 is CASSKGHDRSNQPQHF. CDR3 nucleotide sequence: TGTGCCAGCAGCAAAGGGCATGACAGGAGCAATCAGCCCCAGCATTTT.